These 22 T cell receptor beta chains were sequenced from one sample in a study of cytomegalovirus exposure and HLA in healthy donors. PCR used 60 Vbeta primers and 13 Jbeta primers. Assay used: immunoSEQ multiplex PCR; TCRdb lists only in-frame clones, some missing. The sample lists 150,000 to 200,000 clones, roughly 74% occurring once. Material: PBMCs. The receptor source for this set is a female donor in good health and CMV-seronegative.

This chain uses TRBV28 with TRBJ2-7, with TRBD1 matching 8 bases. Germline-derived CDR1 and CDR2 are MDHEN and SYDVKM. This CDR3 contains 15 residues. After removal of 2 bases from V and 1 base from J, the junction contained 4 bases not matched to a gene. The CDR3 region is CASSLTGQGSYEQYF. The CDR3 bases are TGTGCCAGCAGTTTAACAGGACAGGGTTCCTACGAGCAGTACTTC.

The chain employs TRBV7-2 and TRBJ2-5; 9 bases match TRBD1. The V segment lost 6 bases and the J segment 5 bases; nucleotides outside the gene matches: 7. CDR1 and CDR2 from the germline V gene are SGHTA and FQGNSA. The length of the CDR3 is 14 residues. Written as DNA, the CDR3 is TGTGCCAGCAGAGGACAGGGGTATTGGGAGACCCAGTACTTC. Amino acids: CASRGQGYWETQYF.

This clone was counted between two and nine times. This rearrangement joins TRBV9 to TRBJ1-1; D ambiguous. V gave up 0 bases and J gave up 2 bases, with 8 bases separating them. Germline CDR1 SGDLS, CDR2 YYNGEE. This CDR3 is 14 amino acids long. CDR3 loop: CASSVGQRNTEAFF. DNA for the CDR3: TGTGCCAGCAGCGTAGGACAAAGAAACACTGAAGCTTTCTTT.

J is TRBJ1-1 and V is TRBV14; D is unclear. CDR1 is SGHDN and CDR2 is FVKESK in the germline V gene. V was trimmed by 8 bases and J by 0 bases, leaving 19 bases between them. There are 16 residues in the CDR3. The DNA of the CDR3 is TGTGCCAGCTCAGCCGTAATGTGGGAGTTGAACACTGAAGCTTTCTTT. Its translation is CASSAVMWELNTEAFF.

The J gene is TRBJ2-7, the V gene TRBV11-3; 12 nucleotides match TRBD2. CDR3 length: 15 amino acids. CDR1 and CDR2 from the germline V gene are SGHNT and YENEEA. The J segment lost 2 bases and the V segment lost 3 bases, leaving 2 bases of the junction unmatched. The chain's CDR3 is CASSLTSGSAYEQYF. The CDR3 DNA reads TGTGCCAGCAGCTTGACTAGCGGGAGCGCCTACGAGCAGTACTTC.

The gene calls are TRBV28 and TRBJ2-5; 8 bases align to TRBD1. The J call may be incorrect, as the DNA end agrees better with TRBJ2-7. The CDR3 is 14 amino acids. CDR1 is MDHEN and CDR2 is SYDVKM in the germline V gene. Written as DNA, the CDR3 is TGTGCCAGCAGTTTAGGGCAGGGGGCGGACGAGCAGTACTTC. As protein: CASSLGQGADEQYF.

The chain couples TRBV11-3 to TRBJ2-2; TRBD1 matches 9 bases. The CDR3 contains 15 residues. V gave up 6 bases and J gave up 10 bases; unmatched junction bases: 12. The germline CDR1 and CDR2 sequences are SGHNT and YENEEA. CDR3 protein: CASRKPGQGGEELFF. As DNA, the CDR3 is TGTGCCAGCAGGAAACCGGGACAGGGAGGCGAGGAGCTGTTTTTT.

The chain couples TRBV11-2 to TRBJ2-2; no reliable D call. Looked up from germline, CDR1 is SGHAT and CDR2 is FQNNGV. V was clipped by 1 base and J by 3 bases, with 15 bases between them. This CDR3 spans 17 amino acids. CDR3 nucleotide sequence: TGTGCCAGCAGCTTAGCCGACGGGTTAACCTACACCGGGGAGCTGTTTTTT. It specifies CASSLADGLTYTGELFF.

This clone was seen more than once but under ten times. The chain carries TRBV5-4 and TRBJ2-5, with 9 nucleotides matching TRBD2. Per the germline V gene, CDR1 is SGHNT and CDR2 is YYREEE (reference sequence). This CDR3 has 14 amino acids. The V gene end was trimmed by 4 bases and the J gene end by 4 bases; junction bases not matched to a gene: 5. CDR3 DNA sequence: TGTGCCAGCAGCCTGTTTAGCGGGAGAGAGACCCAGTACTTC. This codes for CASSLFSGRETQYF.

The chain is built from TRBV19 and TRBJ1-4; D is unresolved. The CDR3 totals 15 residues. V was cut by 7 bases and J by 0 bases, with 12 bases left in between. In germline, CDR1 is LNHDA, CDR2 SQIVND (reference sequence). Written as DNA, the CDR3 is TGTGCCAGTACCCCAACACCTGCAACTAATGAAAAACTGTTTTTT. Its protein product is CASTPTPATNEKLFF.

This clone was observed once. The chain employs TRBV18 and TRBJ2-5; 7 nucleotides match TRBD2. The germline CDR1 and CDR2 sequences are KGHSH and LQKENI. The junction had 6 bases not matched to a gene; V was cut back by 8 bases and J by 3 bases. This CDR3 comprises 13 residues. CDR3 loop: CASRPRGKETQYF. The CDR3 region has the DNA TGTGCCAGCCGCCCGCGGGGGAAAGAGACCCAGTACTTC.

This sequence joins TRBV18 and TRBJ2-2; the match to TRBD1 covers 7 bases. Germline V lookup: CDR1 KGHSH, CDR2 LQKENI. The CDR3 runs to 15 residues. The J segment lost 4 bases and the V segment lost 6 bases, leaving 8 bases of the junction unmatched. CDR3 protein: CASSGRGISTGELFF. CDR3 DNA sequence: TGTGCCAGCTCGGGCAGGGGGATAAGCACCGGGGAGCTGTTTTTT.

Comment on this clone: Other DNA sequences in the sample encode the same CDR3. This rearrangement joins TRBV30 to TRBJ1-3; 11 bases map to TRBD1. This CDR3 has 14 residues. Per the germline V gene, CDR1 is GTSNPN and CDR2 is SVGIG (reference sequence). Trimming removed 3 bases from V and 2 bases from J; junction bases left unmatched: 0. The CDR3 reads CAWRDRGPGNTIYF. For the CDR3, the DNA is TGTGCCTGGAGGGACAGGGGGCCTGGAAACACCATATATTTT.

Written as DNA, the CDR3 is TGTGCCAGCTCCCAGACTAGTTACGAGCAGTACTTC. Residues: CASSQTSYEQYF. V gene TRBV18 combines with J gene TRBJ2-7; a possible D gene is TRBD2 (6 bases). There are 12 residues in the CDR3. The germline V gene encodes CDR1 KGHSH and CDR2 LQKENI. With 6 bases removed from V and 4 bases from J, the gap between germline ends came to 10 bases.

The genes are TRBV19 and TRBJ2-7; TRBD1 aligns across 12 bases. Per the germline V gene, CDR1 is LNHDA and CDR2 is SQIVND (reference sequence). CDR3 length equals 16 residues. The V segment lost 1 base and the J segment 5 bases; nucleotides outside the gene matches: 6. CDR3 sequence: CASSIVSGQGANEQYF. The DNA for the CDR3 is TGTGCCAGTAGTATAGTCTCGGGACAGGGGGCCAACGAGCAGTACTTC.

The V and J genes are TRBV25-1 and TRBJ2-5; tentatively, D is TRBD2 (7 bases). The germline gives CDR1 MGHDK, CDR2 SYGVNS. The CDR3 sequence is 17 residues long. Trimming cost V 3 bases and J 5 bases, with 22 bases left between them. CDR3 DNA: TGTGCCAGCAGTGATCTCCAGGTTGGGGGGGGCGGTGAGACCCAGTACTTC. This gives the protein CASSDLQVGGGGETQYF.

The rearrangement links TRBV11-2 to TRBJ2-5; the D is unclear. The J call may be in error: the DNA end matches TRBJ2-7 better. The CDR3 length is 14 residues. Germline V gene sequence: CDR1 SGHAT, CDR2 FQNNGV. The DNA of the CDR3 is TGTGCCAGCAGCTTAGCCTTTGGGCAGATCGAGCAGTACTTC. It translates to CASSLAFGQIEQYF.

The genes are TRBV28 and TRBJ2-3, with 8 bases lining up with TRBD2. The germline V gene encodes CDR1 MDHEN and CDR2 SYDVKM. The CDR3 covers 14 residues. The J segment lost 8 bases and the V segment lost 5 bases, leaving 9 bases of the junction unmatched. The CDR3 here is CASSTNSGKATQYF. The CDR3 DNA sequence: TGTGCCAGCAGTACCAATAGCGGGAAAGCTACGCAGTATTTT.

This clone turned up a few times. The chain has TRBV25-1 and TRBJ2-5; 10 positions match TRBD1. Trimming cost V 9 bases and J 2 bases; bases outside gene matches: 3. Germline V lookup: CDR1 MGHDK, CDR2 SYGVNS. The length of the CDR3 is 13 residues. Here the CDR3 reads CASSGQGQETQYF. DNA of the CDR3: TGTGCCAGTTCGGGACAGGGGCAAGAGACCCAGTACTTC.

V usage is TRBV9 and J usage is TRBJ2-5; 13 bases map to TRBD2. This CDR3 has 16 residues. CDR1 is SGDLS, CDR2 YYNGEE, per germline. Germline trimming cut 4 bases from V and 2 bases from J; bases unmatched to any gene: 5. The CDR3, as DNA: TGTGCCAGCAGCACCCGACTAGCGGGGGGACAAGAGACCCAGTACTTC. This translates into CASSTRLAGGQETQYF.

V gene TRBV5-8 combines with J gene TRBJ2-1; maybe TRBD1 (5 bases). Trimming removed 5 bases from V and 4 bases from J, with 16 bases in between. The CDR3 loop spans 15 amino acids. Germline CDR1 reads SGHTS; CDR2 reads YDEGEE. CDR3 sequence reads: CASRQSDISYNEQFF. As DNA, the CDR3 is TGTGCCAGCAGGCAATCGGACATTTCGTACAATGAGCAGTTCTTC.

This clone was picked up a small number of times. The chain uses TRBV6-1 and TRBJ1-2; D not certain. Trimming removed 4 bases at V and 4 bases at J, with 10 bases between. This CDR3 contains 13 residues. The germline V gene encodes CDR1 MNHNS and CDR2 SASEGT. CDR3 nucleotides: TGTGCCAGCAGTGTGGAGGGTAGCTATGGCTACACCTTC. It yields the protein CASSVEGSYGYTF.